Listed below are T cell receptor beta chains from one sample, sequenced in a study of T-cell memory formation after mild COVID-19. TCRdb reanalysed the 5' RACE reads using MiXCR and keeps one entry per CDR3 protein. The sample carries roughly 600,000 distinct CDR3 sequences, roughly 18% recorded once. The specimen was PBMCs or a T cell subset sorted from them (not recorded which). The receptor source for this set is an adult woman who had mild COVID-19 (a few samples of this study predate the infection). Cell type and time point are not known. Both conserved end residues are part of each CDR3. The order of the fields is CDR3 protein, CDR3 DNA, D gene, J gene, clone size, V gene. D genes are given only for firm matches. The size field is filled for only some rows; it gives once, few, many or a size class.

cdr3_aa: CASRPIRDRGRIHLGKLFF; cdr3_nt: TGTGCCAGCAGACCGATAAGAGACAGGGGACGAATACACTTGGGGAAACTGTTTTTT; d_call: TRBD1; j_call: TRBJ1-4; clone_size: .; v_call: TRBV6-5
cdr3_aa: CASSLVAETYEQYF; cdr3_nt: TGTGCCAGCAGCTTAGTAGCCGAAACCTACGAGCAGTACTTC; d_call: .; j_call: TRBJ2-7; clone_size: .; v_call: TRBV7-8
cdr3_aa: CASSPLRGTGSNTGELFF; cdr3_nt: TGTGCCAGCAGCCCGCTCCGGGGGACAGGGTCGAACACCGGGGAGCTGTTTTTT; d_call: TRBD1; j_call: TRBJ2-2; clone_size: few; v_call: TRBV3-1
cdr3_aa: CSARVGSGTADTQYF; cdr3_nt: TGCAGTGCTAGAGTGGGTAGCGGGACAGCAGATACGCAGTATTTT; d_call: .; j_call: TRBJ2-3; clone_size: .; v_call: TRBV20-1
cdr3_aa: CASSLGFRDAPYNEQFF; cdr3_nt: TGTGCCAGCAGCTTAGGCTTTCGGGACGCACCCTACAATGAGCAGTTCTTC; d_call: .; j_call: TRBJ2-1; clone_size: few; v_call: TRBV7-2
cdr3_aa: CASSFDGQNTEAFF; cdr3_nt: TGTGCCAGCAGCTTCGACGGACAGAACACTGAAGCTTTCTTT; d_call: .; j_call: TRBJ1-1; clone_size: few; v_call: TRBV7-3
cdr3_aa: CASRREGYNEKLFF; cdr3_nt: TGTGCCAGCAGACGAGAAGGGTATAATGAAAAACTGTTTTTT; d_call: .; j_call: TRBJ1-4; clone_size: .; v_call: TRBV6-5
cdr3_aa: CASSPRASKRSDTQYF; cdr3_nt: TGTGCCAGCAGCCCTAGGGCCTCGAAAAGGTCCGATACGCAGTATTTT; d_call: .; j_call: TRBJ2-3; clone_size: many; v_call: TRBV7-6
cdr3_aa: CASSRNHGIETQYF; cdr3_nt: TGTGCCAGCAGCCGAAACCATGGGATTGAGACCCAGTACTTC; d_call: .; j_call: TRBJ2-5; clone_size: few; v_call: TRBV6-6
cdr3_aa: CASSLQGPLNTEAFF; cdr3_nt: TGCGCCAGCAGCTTGCAGGGGCCCCTGAACACTGAAGCTTTCTTT; d_call: .; j_call: TRBJ1-1; clone_size: .; v_call: TRBV5-1
cdr3_aa: CASSPSHPPDGTQYF; cdr3_nt: TGTGCCAGCAGTCCCTCTCACCCCCCAGATGGTACGCAGTATTTT; d_call: .; j_call: TRBJ2-3; clone_size: few; v_call: TRBV9
cdr3_aa: CASKGTANSPLHF; cdr3_nt: TGTGCCAGTAAGGGGACAGCGAATTCACCCCTCCACTTT; d_call: TRBD1; j_call: TRBJ1-6; clone_size: .; v_call: TRBV19
cdr3_aa: CATSETGTYSYNEQFF; cdr3_nt: TGTGCCACCAGTGAGACCGGGACTTACTCCTACAATGAGCAGTTCTTC; d_call: .; j_call: TRBJ2-1; clone_size: .; v_call: TRBV24-1
cdr3_aa: CASSHLRGLGDNEQFF; cdr3_nt: TGTGCCAGCAGCCACTTGAGGGGACTGGGCGACAATGAGCAGTTCTTC; d_call: .; j_call: TRBJ2-1; clone_size: few; v_call: TRBV7-9
cdr3_aa: CASSPDTIVFEQYF; cdr3_nt: TGTGCCAGCAGCCCGGACACCATAGTTTTTGAGCAGTACTTC; d_call: .; j_call: TRBJ2-7; clone_size: once; v_call: TRBV5-5
cdr3_aa: CASSVSPQPTDTQYF; cdr3_nt: TGTGCCAGCAGCGTTTCTCCCCAGCCCACAGATACGCAGTATTTT; d_call: .; j_call: TRBJ2-3; clone_size: few; v_call: TRBV9
cdr3_aa: CASSSTGDPREQYF; cdr3_nt: TGTGCCAGCAGCTCGACAGGGGATCCGAGAGAGCAGTACTTC; d_call: TRBD1; j_call: TRBJ2-7; clone_size: few; v_call: TRBV7-9
cdr3_aa: CASSQVVGALPYEQYF; cdr3_nt: TGCGCCAGCAGCCAAGTGGTCGGGGCTCTCCCCTACGAGCAGTACTTC; d_call: .; j_call: TRBJ2-7; clone_size: .; v_call: TRBV4-3
cdr3_aa: CASSLASPLHF; cdr3_nt: TGTGCCAGCAGCTTAGCTTCACCCCTCCACTTT; d_call: .; j_call: TRBJ1-6; clone_size: .; v_call: TRBV7-2
cdr3_aa: CASSYGLFGETQYF; cdr3_nt: TGTGCCAGCAGCTATGGACTGTTCGGGGAGACCCAGTACTTC; d_call: .; j_call: TRBJ2-5; clone_size: .; v_call: TRBV12-3/TRBV12-4
cdr3_aa: CASSSWGASGFNEQFF; cdr3_nt: TGTGCCAGCAGCTCTTGGGGGGCTAGCGGATTCAATGAGCAGTTCTTC; d_call: .; j_call: TRBJ2-1; clone_size: .; v_call: TRBV7-2
cdr3_aa: CASSPRTDSYNEQFF; cdr3_nt: TGTGCCAGCTCACCCCGGACTGATTCCTACAATGAGCAGTTCTTC; d_call: .; j_call: TRBJ2-1; clone_size: .; v_call: TRBV18
cdr3_aa: CASSLPGQTEAFF; cdr3_nt: TGTGCCAGCAGCCTCCCGGGACAGACTGAAGCTTTCTTT; d_call: TRBD1; j_call: TRBJ1-1; clone_size: few; v_call: TRBV11-2
cdr3_aa: CASSPTAQYNEQFF; cdr3_nt: TGTGCCAGCAGCCCCACGGCACAGTACAATGAGCAGTTCTTC; d_call: .; j_call: TRBJ2-1; clone_size: .; v_call: TRBV7-9
cdr3_aa: CSVDGLAGSYEQYF; cdr3_nt: TGCAGCGTTGATGGGCTAGCAGGGTCCTACGAGCAGTACTTC; d_call: .; j_call: TRBJ2-7; clone_size: .; v_call: TRBV29-1
cdr3_aa: CASSPDRGSRYNEQFF; cdr3_nt: TGTGCCAGTAGTCCCGACCGGGGGTCGCGATACAATGAGCAGTTCTTC; d_call: .; j_call: TRBJ2-1; clone_size: few; v_call: TRBV19
cdr3_aa: CASSQGGHLGSGNTIYF; cdr3_nt: TGCGCCAGCAGCCAAGGGGGACACCTCGGCTCTGGAAACACCATATATTTT; d_call: .; j_call: TRBJ1-3; clone_size: .; v_call: TRBV4-1
cdr3_aa: CASSLYGTTYEQYF; cdr3_nt: TGCGCCAGCAGCTTGTACGGAACCACCTACGAGCAGTACTTC; d_call: .; j_call: TRBJ2-7; clone_size: .; v_call: TRBV5-1
cdr3_aa: CASSYSGATEAFF; cdr3_nt: TGTGCCAGCAGTTACTCGGGAGCTACTGAAGCTTTCTTT; d_call: .; j_call: TRBJ1-1; clone_size: many; v_call: TRBV6-5
cdr3_aa: CASSLDRFNYGYTF; cdr3_nt: TGTGCCAGCAGTTTAGACAGATTCAACTATGGCTACACCTTC; d_call: .; j_call: TRBJ1-2; clone_size: .; v_call: TRBV27
cdr3_aa: CASSQGPGSEAFF; cdr3_nt: TGTGCCAGCAGCCAGGGTCCAGGTTCTGAAGCTTTCTTT; d_call: .; j_call: TRBJ1-1; clone_size: few; v_call: TRBV3-1
cdr3_aa: CASSPLAGGLNEQFF; cdr3_nt: TGTGCCAGCAGCCCCCTAGCGGGGGGGCTGAATGAGCAGTTCTTC; d_call: TRBD2; j_call: TRBJ2-1; clone_size: .; v_call: TRBV3-1
cdr3_aa: CASSFGQGGGYTF; cdr3_nt: TGTGCCAGCAGTTTCGGACAGGGTGGCGGCTACACCTTC; d_call: TRBD1; j_call: TRBJ1-2; clone_size: few; v_call: TRBV12-3/TRBV12-4
cdr3_aa: CASSEKGSYNSPLHF; cdr3_nt: TGTGCCAGCAGTGAAAAAGGGTCGTATAATTCACCCCTCCACTTT; d_call: .; j_call: TRBJ1-6; clone_size: few; v_call: TRBV6-1
cdr3_aa: CASSLAGLGGEKLFF; cdr3_nt: TGCGCCAGCAGCTTGGCCGGGCTAGGAGGGGAAAAACTGTTTTTT; d_call: .; j_call: TRBJ1-4; clone_size: .; v_call: TRBV5-1
cdr3_aa: CASSFLGQMNTEAFF; cdr3_nt: TGCGCCAGCAGCTTCCTGGGACAGATGAACACTGAAGCTTTCTTT; d_call: TRBD1; j_call: TRBJ1-1; clone_size: .; v_call: TRBV5-1
cdr3_aa: CASSLGDSNTEAFF; cdr3_nt: TGCGCCAGCAGCTTGGGAGACTCGAACACTGAAGCTTTCTTT; d_call: .; j_call: TRBJ1-1; clone_size: .; v_call: TRBV5-1
cdr3_aa: CASTRDRGTWETQYF; cdr3_nt: TGTGCCAGCACTAGGGACAGGGGGACGTGGGAGACCCAGTACTTC; d_call: .; j_call: TRBJ2-5; clone_size: .; v_call: TRBV21-1
cdr3_aa: CASSLGTSGYNEQFF; cdr3_nt: TGTGCCAGCAGCTTGGGGACTAGCGGGTACAATGAGCAGTTCTTC; d_call: TRBD2; j_call: TRBJ2-1; clone_size: many; v_call: TRBV7-3
cdr3_aa: CASSLLGAGGLHQSSYEQYF; cdr3_nt: TGTGCCAGCAGCTTATTGGGAGCGGGAGGGCTACACCAGTCCTCCTACGAGCAGTACTTC; d_call: TRBD2; j_call: TRBJ2-7; clone_size: few; v_call: TRBV11-3
cdr3_aa: CATSRAGGASEAFF; cdr3_nt: TGTGCCACCAGCAGAGCGGGGGGCGCATCTGAAGCTTTCTTT; d_call: .; j_call: TRBJ1-1; clone_size: few; v_call: TRBV15
cdr3_aa: CASSPPSDIQYF; cdr3_nt: TGTGCCAGCAGCCCGCCCTCTGACATTCAGTACTTC; d_call: .; j_call: TRBJ2-4; clone_size: .; v_call: TRBV7-9
cdr3_aa: CASSPRQNYNSPLHF; cdr3_nt: TGTGCCAGCTCACCACGCCAAAACTATAATTCACCCCTCCACTTT; d_call: .; j_call: TRBJ1-6; clone_size: few; v_call: TRBV18
cdr3_aa: CASSLSPGAEAFF; cdr3_nt: TGTGCCAGCAGCTTATCACCGGGCGCTGAAGCTTTCTTT; d_call: .; j_call: TRBJ1-1; clone_size: .; v_call: TRBV7-2
cdr3_aa: CASSQEQAGARTGELFF; cdr3_nt: TGCGCCAGCAGCCAAGAACAGGCGGGGGCTAGGACCGGGGAGCTGTTTTTT; d_call: .; j_call: TRBJ2-2; clone_size: few; v_call: TRBV4-3